Shown below are 26 T cell receptor beta chains from a single sample sequenced in a study of tissue T cells after allogeneic stem cell transplantation. Some clones are missing from TCRdb's copy, which holds only in-frame ones; the method was immunoSEQ multiplex PCR. The table records tens of thousands of clones, 92% of them present only once. The specimen was blood, collected before transplantation. Every receptor here comes from a woman aged 40-69 years who later had graft-versus-host disease after an allogeneic stem cell transplant.

The CDR3 loop is CASSPRMNTEAFF. The CDR3 nucleotides are TGTGCCAGCAGTCCCCGGATGAACACTGAAGCTTTCTTT. V usage is TRBV12-3 or TRBV12-4 and J usage is TRBJ1-1, with D unresolved. The CDR3 runs 13 residues. V lost 5 bases and J 0 bases, leaving 7 bases between the germline ends.

The CDR3 is CASSYSSGAWAEAFF. The CDR3 nucleotides are TGTGCCAGCAGTTATTCTTCGGGGGCATGGGCTGAAGCTTTCTTT. V gene TRBV6-2 or TRBV6-3 combines with J gene TRBJ1-1; tentative D call: TRBD1 (6 bases). This CDR3 has 15 amino acids. Germline loops: CDR1 MNHEY, CDR2 SVGEGT. The V end was cut by 3 bases, the J end by 6 bases, with 17 bases between.

The rearrangement joins TRBV7-9 to TRBJ2-1, with TRBD2 identical over 9 bases. Trimming took 5 bases from V and 1 from J; bases not matched to a gene: 6. This CDR3 comprises 16 residues. Germline V gives CDR1 SEHNR, CDR2 FQNEAQ (reference sequence). The CDR3 DNA sequence: TGTGCCAGCAGCGTAGTAGCGGGAGTGTCCTACAATGAGCAGTTCTTC. This translates into CASSVVAGVSYNEQFF.

The chain carries TRBV19 and TRBJ2-7; 7 bases fit TRBD1. The CDR3 consists of 14 residues. With V trimmed by 4 bases and J by 4 bases, 7 bases remained unmatched. Germline-derived CDR1 and CDR2 are LNHDA and SQIVND (reference sequence). CDR3 loop: CASSRQGASYEQYF. DNA of the CDR3: TGTGCCAGTAGTAGACAGGGCGCATCTTACGAGCAGTACTTC.

The chain couples TRBV9 to TRBJ2-3; weak D call: TRBD2 (6 bases). Germline loops: CDR1 SGDLS, CDR2 YYNGEE. The CDR3 contains 17 residues. V dropped 1 base and J dropped 0 bases, with 15 bases sitting between them. The CDR3: CASSVPVRGSSTDTQYF. In DNA form, the CDR3 reads TGTGCCAGCAGCGTACCCGTGCGGGGCTCAAGCACAGATACGCAGTATTTT.

The J gene is TRBJ2-1, the V gene TRBV6-2 or TRBV6-3; D is undetermined. Trimming left V 4 bases short and J 5 bases short, with 3 bases between. The germline gives CDR1 MNHEY, CDR2 SVGEGT. The CDR3 spans 11 residues. The CDR3 here is CASSSHNEQFF. The CDR3 nucleotides are TGTGCCAGCAGTTCCCACAATGAGCAGTTCTTC.

This sequence joins TRBV4-1 and TRBJ1-2; D gene ambiguous. Germline V gives CDR1 MGHRA, CDR2 YSYEKL. The ends were cut back, 0 bases at V and 4 bases at J, with 9 bases in the middle. This CDR3 has 14 amino acids. The CDR3 DNA reads TGCGCCAGCAGCCAAGATCCCCCTTTCTATGGCTACACCTTC. This sequence encodes CASSQDPPFYGYTF.

The chain is built from TRBV19 and TRBJ2-1; 7 bases are a match to TRBD2. The CDR3 is 13 amino acids. Germline values: CDR1 LNHDA, CDR2 SQIVND (reference sequence). V was pared by 10 bases and J by 10 bases, with 13 bases of the junction left unmatched. CDR3 residues: CATQTMGGSEQFF. CDR3 nucleotides: TGTGCCACCCAAACAATGGGGGGGTCGGAGCAGTTCTTC.

This clone was found a few times. This chain connects TRBV5-1 to TRBJ2-5; possibly TRBD2 for D (6 bases). The length of the CDR3 is 17 residues. The germline V gene has CDR1 SGHRS and CDR2 YFSETQ. The germline V and J ends were trimmed by 5 bases and 1 base, with 21 bases remaining between them. The chain's CDR3 is CASRSGGSGRSQETQYF. CDR3 bases: TGCGCCAGCAGGTCTGGGGGGTCAGGACGATCCCAAGAGACCCAGTACTTC.

The rearrangement links TRBV28 to TRBJ1-5; D is unclear. Germline CDR1 reads MDHEN; CDR2 reads SYDVKM. There are 12 residues in the CDR3. V was cut by 6 bases and J by 0 bases, with 3 bases left in between. CDR3 amino acids: CASRSSNQPQHF. The CDR3 DNA reads TGTGCCAGCAGGTCTAGCAATCAGCCCCAGCATTTT.

This rearrangement joins TRBV5-1 to TRBJ2-7; tentative D call: TRBD2 (5 bases). V was cut by 4 bases and J by 3 bases, with 11 bases left in between. Germline CDR1 is SGHRS and CDR2 is YFSETQ. This CDR3 spans 13 amino acids. CDR3 in amino acids: CASSPLRGYEQYF. In DNA form, the CDR3 reads TGCGCCAGCAGCCCCCTCCGGGGCTACGAGCAGTACTTC.

The chain combines TRBV20-1 with TRBJ1-5; TRBD1 is a possible D gene (5 bases). CDR3 size: 15 residues. The V gene's germline CDR1 is DFQATT and CDR2 SNEGSKA (reference sequence). With 3 bases removed from V and 3 bases from J, the gap between germline ends came to 15 bases. CDR3 region: CSASWSRALNQPQHF. CDR3 DNA: TGCAGTGCTAGTTGGAGCAGGGCCCTCAATCAGCCCCAGCATTTT.

The chain employs TRBV5-4 and TRBJ2-7; TRBD1 matches at 11 bases. With V trimmed by 4 bases and J by 2 bases, 8 bases remained unmatched. This CDR3 spans 16 amino acids. The germline CDR1 and CDR2 sequences are SGHNT and YYREEE (reference sequence). The CDR3 nucleotides are TGTGCCAGCAGCGTGGACCCGGGACAGGGGGCCTACGAGCAGTACTTC. Translation: CASSVDPGQGAYEQYF. The variable domain in full, with the rest retrieved from reference TRBV5-4 and TRBJ2-7, is ETGVTQSPTHLIKTRGQQVTLRCSSQSGHNTVSWYQQALGQGPQFIFQYYREEENGRGNFPPRFSGLQFPNYSSELNVNALELDDSALYLCASSVDPGQGAYEQYFGPGTRLTVT.

J is TRBJ1-5 and V is TRBV7-2; no clear D. The ends were cut back, 2 bases at V and 5 bases at J, with 7 bases in the middle. CDR3 length: 13 amino acids. Germline lookup yields CDR1 SGHTA and CDR2 FQGNSA. The CDR3 DNA follows: TGTGCCAGCAGCTTATCTCGCTATCAGCCCCAGCATTTT. This gives the protein CASSLSRYQPQHF. Filled out from reference TRBV7-2 and TRBJ1-5, the complete variable domain reads GAGVSQSPSNKVTEKGKDVELRCDPISGHTALYWYRQSLGQGLEFLIYFQGNSAPDKSGLPSDRFSAERTGGSVSTLTIQRTQQEDSAVYLCASSLSRYQPQHFGDGTRLSIL.

J is TRBJ1-6 and V is TRBV9; TRBD1 agrees at 8 bases. This CDR3 has 14 residues. The ends lost 4 bases at V and 10 bases at J; junction bases unmatched: 7. CDR1 is SGDLS and CDR2 is YYNGEE in the germline V gene. As DNA, the CDR3 is TGTGCCAGCAGCTCCCAGGGGGCGAGGTCACCCCTCCACTTT. Translating it yields CASSSQGARSPLHF.

The V and J genes are TRBV7-9 and TRBJ2-7; D unresolved. The germline V and J ends were trimmed by 1 base and 4 bases, with 8 bases remaining between them. Germline-derived CDR1 and CDR2 are SEHNR and FQNEAQ (reference sequence). The CDR3 length is 13 residues. Here the CDR3 reads CASSLGVEYEQYF. For the CDR3, the DNA is TGTGCCAGCAGCTTAGGAGTTGAGTACGAGCAGTACTTC. Looking up the rest from reference TRBV7-9 and TRBJ2-7 gives the full variable domain: DTGVSQNPRHKITKRGQNVTFRCDPISEHNRLYWYRQTLGQGPEFLTYFQNEAQLEKSRLLSDRFSAERPKGSFSTLEIQRTEQGDSAMYLCASSLGVEYEQYFGPGTRLTVT.

V gene TRBV7-9 combines with J gene TRBJ2-4; perhaps TRBD1 as D (6 bases). The V end was cut by 4 bases, the J end by 2 bases, with 9 bases between. The germline gives CDR1 SEHNR, CDR2 FQNEAQ (reference sequence). The CDR3 has 14 amino acids. CDR3 nucleotides: TGTGCCAGCAGCTCCACAGGGACCAAAAACATTCAGTACTTC. It encodes CASSSTGTKNIQYF.

This CDR3 is CASRAGPTDTQYF. The CDR3 bases are TGTGCCAGCCGAGCGGGGCCCACAGATACGCAGTATTTT. The chain couples TRBV12-3 or TRBV12-4 to TRBJ2-3; TRBD2 matches at 7 bases. Trimming at V came to 8 bases and at J to 2 bases, leaving 4 bases not matched to a gene. This CDR3 contains 13 residues.

This clone was recorded once. The chain carries TRBV11-3 and TRBJ2-1, with TRBD2 as a possible D gene (5 bases). Germline V lookup: CDR1 SGHNT, CDR2 YENEEA. The CDR3 consists of 17 residues. The V and J ends lost 5 bases and 5 bases respectively, with 22 bases between them. CDR3 coding DNA: TGTGCCAGCAGCCCAGGAGAGGGAAGGTTCTTTCACAATGAGCAGTTCTTC. Amino acid sequence: CASSPGEGRFFHNEQFF.

This clone was observed a few times. The CDR3 protein is CASSQDPPGRGRAWEQYF. The CDR3 DNA reads as TGCGCCAGCAGCCAAGACCCCCCTGGGCGCGGGAGGGCCTGGGAGCAGTACTTC. V and J are TRBV4-1 and TRBJ2-7; 9 bases line up with TRBD2. The CDR3 has 18 residues. The V segment lost 0 bases and the J segment 7 bases; nucleotides outside the gene matches: 16. Germline assignment: CDR1 MGHRA and CDR2 YSYEKL.

The gene calls are TRBV23-1 and TRBJ1-1; D gene ambiguous. TRBV23-1 is an open reading frame whose function is uncertain. Trimming cost V 2 bases and J 0 bases, with 16 bases left between them. The CDR3 is 17 residues long. CDR3 bases: TGCGCCAGCAGTCAACTCGTTGGTAGCTGTATGAACACTGAAGCTTTCTTT. It translates to CASSQLVGSCMNTEAFF.

This clone was detected once. V is TRBV28 and J is TRBJ1-5; TRBD1 is a possible D gene (6 bases). There are 13 residues in the CDR3. CDR1 and CDR2 (germline): MDHEN, SYDVKM. With 3 bases removed from V and 7 bases from J, the gap between germline ends came to 10 bases. CDR3 in amino acids: CASSLGGLQPQHF. CDR3 bases: TGTGCCAGCAGTTTGGGGGGCTTGCAGCCCCAGCATTTT.

The chain uses TRBV18 and TRBJ2-4; 8 bases line up with TRBD1. This CDR3 is 18 amino acids long. CDR1 and CDR2 (germline): KGHSH, LQKENI. V dropped 3 bases and J dropped 1; count of bases not matched to a gene: 11. The CDR3 protein is CASSPQDRAYWAKNIQYF. DNA of the CDR3: TGTGCCAGCTCACCTCAGGACAGGGCGTATTGGGCCAAAAACATTCAGTACTTC.

The chain links TRBV20-1 to TRBJ2-4, with a weak D call TRBD1 (6 bases). Germline assignment: CDR1 DFQATT and CDR2 SNEGSKA (reference sequence). V dropped 8 bases and J dropped 7 bases, with 12 bases sitting between them. The CDR3 totals 11 residues. As DNA, the CDR3 is TGCAGTACAGGGAATTTGAACATTCAGTACTTC. Amino acid sequence: CSTGNLNIQYF.

This clone came up once. The chain carries TRBV7-2 and TRBJ2-6; D might be TRBD2 (5 bases). The germline V and J ends were trimmed by 0 bases and 4 bases, with 10 bases remaining between them. Looked up from germline, CDR1 is SGHTA and CDR2 is FQGNSA. This CDR3 contains 16 residues. CDR3 DNA: TGTGCCAGCAGCTTAGCGCCGGGGTCCGGGGCCAACGTCCTGACTTTC. It is translated as CASSLAPGSGANVLTF.

The chain links TRBV30 to TRBJ2-1; 9 bases map to TRBD2. The V gene's germline CDR1 is GTSNPN and CDR2 SVGIG (reference sequence). The CDR3 spans 15 residues. J gave up 0 bases and V 1 base, and 1 base lay outside the gene matches. The CDR3 loop reads CAWSGAGGSYNEQFF. As DNA, the CDR3 is TGTGCCTGGAGTGGAGCGGGAGGCTCCTACAATGAGCAGTTCTTC.